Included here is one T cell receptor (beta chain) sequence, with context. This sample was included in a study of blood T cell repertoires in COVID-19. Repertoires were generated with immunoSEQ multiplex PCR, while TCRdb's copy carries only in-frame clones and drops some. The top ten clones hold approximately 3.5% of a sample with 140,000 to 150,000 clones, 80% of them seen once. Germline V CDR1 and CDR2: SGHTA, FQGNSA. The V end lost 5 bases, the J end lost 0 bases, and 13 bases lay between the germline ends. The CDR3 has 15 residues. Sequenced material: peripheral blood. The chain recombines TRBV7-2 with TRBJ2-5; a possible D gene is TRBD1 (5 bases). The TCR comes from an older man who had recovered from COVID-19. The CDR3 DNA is TGTGCCAGCAGCCCCCTCCAGGGCTACCAAGAGACCCAGTACTTC. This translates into CASSPLQGYQETQYF.